This entry describes one T cell receptor (beta chain). The target of this receptor is not known. No qualities accompany the bases; no much larger clone lies one base away. This record belongs to a study of follicular helper T cells after annual influenza vaccination (dated by TCRdb to about 2017). Looking at the study overall: Blood was drawn on days 0, 7 and 28 after each seasonal influenza vaccination. To study recall of cTfh clones, some subjects were followed across successive annual vaccinations spanning the 2013-2014, 2014-2015 and 2015-2016 seasons. One week after vaccination, a second recruited cohort of 12 to 13 subjects (Table S1) displayed a similar ICOS+CD38+ cTfh response. Six subjects had multi-year samples: four covered two vaccination seasons and two covered three seasons. The 2015 samples were processed right after collection, while the 2013-2014 samples were cryopreserved.

The time point label on this specimen signifies: 2015-2016 season, pre-vaccination. Adults were given seasonal inactivated influenza vaccine (Fluvarix), and sorted blood CD4 subsets were followed by TCRB sequencing before and after vaccination. To be eligible, subjects had to be community-dwelling and could not have received an influenza vaccine during the previous 6 months. Subjects were excluded for influenza vaccine contraindications, substance abuse, HIV/AIDS, active malignancy, immunomodulatory medication, or active illness such as respiratory infection. At each time point, roughly 35 to 110 mL of blood was collected. Non-naive CD4+CXCR5+PD-1+ cells were defined as circulating Tfh and were sorted into ICOS+CD38+ and ICOS-CD38- fractions. Either Ficoll-Paque PLUS or SepMate separation was used to isolate PBMC. Cell subsets were sorted from PBMC on a BD FACS Aria before DNA extraction. Libraries were built with the immunoSEQ multiplex PCR assay. Adaptive Biotechnologies carried out TCRB amplification, library preparation, sequencing and preliminary bioinformatics at Survey level resolution. For TCRB sequencing, genomic DNA from the sorted cTfh populations was amplified by multiplex PCR. Concerning the study's data processing: Clonality was calculated in R as 1 minus normalized Shannon entropy, and the Gini index was calculated with the R package ineq. To get the overlap score, the summed counts of shared sequences were divided by the total counts of all sequences in both of the compared samples. Fisher's exact test, with an assumed theoretical repertoire of 10^7 TCRB sequences, was used to assess the significance of shared clonotypes. TCRdb took over this immuneACCESS table, retaining in-frame rearrangements with V and J assigned. Such tables are incomplete; in checked studies, under half of the missing clones stem from an unresolved V gene, and the remainder is unexplained. V, J and clone size reflect that table, while D and trimming were determined from the DNA. The sample table records thousands of clones; about 90% of these occur just once. The ten top clones hold about 0.5% of the sample.

Spanning cysteine to phenylalanine, the CDR3 consists of 15 amino acids. Left in the record is the CDR3 DNA by itself, 45 bases read in frame from the first base. In the germline V gene, CDR1 corresponds to SGHTA and CDR2 to FQGTGA. The germline ends are 11 bases apart after V is trimmed by 2 bases and J by 6 bases. General study outcomes and caveats: ICOS+CD38+ cTfh clonality correlated with the frequency of that population, and its change correlated with the change in circulating plasmablast frequency. Only about 9.5-22% of analyzed cells yielded productive TCRB sequences, so sampling of rare clonotypes was not possible. Day 7 ICOS+CD38+ clones were most often found later in ICOS-CD38- cTfh, suggesting that subset may serve as a memory reservoir. A recurrent oligoclonal ICOS+CD38+ cTfh response containing tetramer and AIM influenza-specific clonotypes was recalled by successive annual vaccinations.

This clonotype originated in an adult who received the influenza vaccine. The chain couples TRBV7-3 to TRBJ1-6, with no D gene named confidently. The sample was CXCR5+ CD38- circulating T follicular helper cells from blood, taken on the day of influenza vaccination. Interpreted using the paper, the cell subset or site label stands for: circulating Tfh, non-naive CD4+CXCR5+PD-1+ (ICOS+CD38+ or ICOS-CD38-). The sequenced DNA: TGTGCCAGCAGCTTACAAAGTGGGAGTAATTCACCCCTCCACTTT. This sequence encodes CASSLQSGSNSPLHF.